This passage covers 5 T cell receptor beta chains from one sample sequenced in a study of cytomegalovirus exposure and HLA in healthy donors. The study ran its PCR with 60 Vbeta and 13 Jbeta primers. Assay used: immunoSEQ multiplex PCR; TCRdb lists only in-frame clones, some missing. The sample yields 150,000 to 200,000 clones, 82% seen once. Input material: PBMCs. Receptor source: a male donor in good health and CMV-seropositive.

J is TRBJ1-1 and V is TRBV5-6; tentatively, D is TRBD1 (5 bases). The CDR3 covers 15 residues. Trimming pared 4 bases from V and 1 base from J, leaving 14 bases between. The germline gives CDR1 SGHDT, CDR2 YYEEEE. In DNA, the CDR3 is TGTGCCAGCAGCCCTTTTGCTGGGGCGAACACTGAAGCTTTCTTT. Residues: CASSPFAGANTEAFF.

This chain links TRBV30 with TRBJ1-2; 9 nucleotides match TRBD1. CDR3 length equals 13 residues. The germline V gene has CDR1 GTSNPN and CDR2 SVGIG (reference sequence). The trim removed 5 bases at V and 0 bases at J, leaving 1 base unmatched. The CDR3 loop reads CAWGTGTNYGYTF. CDR3 in DNA: TGTGCCTGGGGGACAGGGACTAACTATGGCTACACCTTC.

This clone was seen a single time. The CDR3 loop is CASSQGPGQTQYF. CDR3 in DNA: TGCGCCAGCAGCCAGGGGCCGGGACAAACGCAGTATTTT. This chain joins TRBV4-3 and TRBJ2-3; D perhaps matches TRBD1 (6 bases). This CDR3 contains 13 residues. In germline, CDR1 is LGHNA, CDR2 YSLEER. V lost 3 bases and J 9 bases, leaving 13 bases between the germline ends.

The CDR3 here is CASSLAVKIYEQYF. The CDR3 bases are TGTGCCAGCAGCTTAGCCGTTAAAATCTACGAGCAGTACTTC. The chain employs TRBV7-9 and TRBJ2-7, with no clear D. Trimming removed 0 bases from V and 3 bases from J, with 9 bases in between. The CDR3 covers 14 residues. In germline, CDR1 is SEHNR, CDR2 FQNEAQ (reference sequence).

The genes are TRBV5-1 and TRBJ1-4, with TRBD1 matching 8 bases. The length of the CDR3 is 16 residues. Germline V gene sequence: CDR1 SGHRS, CDR2 YFSETQ. V was pared by 4 bases and J by 0 bases, with 5 bases of the junction left unmatched. CDR3 residues: CASSQRTGSTNEKLFF. The DNA of the CDR3 is TGCGCCAGCAGCCAGAGGACAGGGTCAACTAATGAAAAACTGTTTTTT.